This TCR beta chain was recorded in a study of T cell responses to AZD1222 COVID-19 vaccine. Study-wide points: Donor demographics were predominantly white British with a female majority; clonal diversity may be underestimated.

Germline lookup yields CDR1 KGHDR and CDR2 SFDVKD. The CDR3 totals 13 residues. V gave up 5 bases and J gave up 1 base, with 7 bases separating them. Libraries were prepared by immunoSEQ multiplex PCR; TCRdb keeps only in-frame clonotypes and omits some of them. The repertoire consists of approximately 270,000 clones, with almost 95% occurring once and the leading ten covering roughly 0.6%. Comments on this clone: Its matching antigen is unknown.

This specimen consisted of peripheral blood, obtained 28 days after the second AZD1222 dose. This chain connects TRBV24-1 to TRBJ2-5; D is undetermined. This receptor was identified in an adult who received the AZD1222 COVID-19 vaccine. CDR3 protein: CATSAQTQETQYF. The DNA for the CDR3 is TGTGCCACCAGTGCACAAACCCAAGAGACCCAGTACTTC.